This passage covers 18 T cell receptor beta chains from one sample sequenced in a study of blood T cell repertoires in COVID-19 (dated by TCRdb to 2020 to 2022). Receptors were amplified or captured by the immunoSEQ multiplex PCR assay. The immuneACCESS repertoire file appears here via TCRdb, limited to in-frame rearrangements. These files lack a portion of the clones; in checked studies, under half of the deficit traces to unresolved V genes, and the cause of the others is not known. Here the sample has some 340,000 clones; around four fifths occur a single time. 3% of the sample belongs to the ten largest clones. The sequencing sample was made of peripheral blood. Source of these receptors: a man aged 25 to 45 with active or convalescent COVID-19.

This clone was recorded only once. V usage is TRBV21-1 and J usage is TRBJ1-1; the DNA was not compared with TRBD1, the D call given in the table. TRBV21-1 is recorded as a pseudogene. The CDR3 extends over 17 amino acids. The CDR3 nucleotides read TGTGCCAGCAGCAGCCACCAGGGGGACCGAGGGAACACTGAAGCTTTCTTT. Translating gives CASSSHQGDRGNTEAFF.

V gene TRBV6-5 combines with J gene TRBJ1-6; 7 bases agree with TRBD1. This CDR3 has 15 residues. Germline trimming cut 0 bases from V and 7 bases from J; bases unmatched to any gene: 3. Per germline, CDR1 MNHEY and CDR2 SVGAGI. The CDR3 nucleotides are TGTGCCAGCAGTTACTCGAAACAGGGGAATTCACCCCTCCACTTT. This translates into CASSYSKQGNSPLHF.

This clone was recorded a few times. CDR3 bases: TGCGCCAGCAGCATGCCGCGCGGGGACACAGATACGCAGTATTTT. Protein sequence: CASSMPRGDTDTQYF. The chain couples TRBV5-1 to TRBJ2-3; a possible D gene is TRBD2 (6 bases). Germline V gene lookup returns CDR1 SGHRS and CDR2 YFSETQ. The ends were cut back, 4 bases at V and 2 bases at J, with 14 bases in the middle. The CDR3 spans 15 residues.

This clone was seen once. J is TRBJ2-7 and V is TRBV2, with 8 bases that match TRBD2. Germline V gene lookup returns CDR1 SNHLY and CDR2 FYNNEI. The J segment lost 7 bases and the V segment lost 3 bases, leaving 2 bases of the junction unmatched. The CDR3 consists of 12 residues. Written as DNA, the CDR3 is TGTGCCAGCAGTGAGGGCGGGGGGGAGCAGTACTTC. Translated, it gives CASSEGGGEQYF.

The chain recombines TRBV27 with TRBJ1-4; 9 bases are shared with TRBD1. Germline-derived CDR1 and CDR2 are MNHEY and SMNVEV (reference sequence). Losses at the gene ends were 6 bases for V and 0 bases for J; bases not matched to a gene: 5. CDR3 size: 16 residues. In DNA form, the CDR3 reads TGTGCCAGCAGCAAAACAGGGGGCTCAACTAATGAAAAACTGTTTTTT. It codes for CASSKTGGSTNEKLFF.

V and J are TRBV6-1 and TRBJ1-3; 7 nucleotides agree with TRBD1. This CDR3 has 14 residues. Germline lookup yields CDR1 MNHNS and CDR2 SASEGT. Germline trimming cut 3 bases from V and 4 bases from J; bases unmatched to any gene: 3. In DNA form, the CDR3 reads TGTGCCAGCAGTGAGCCGGGACAGGGAAACACCATATATTTT. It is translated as CASSEPGQGNTIYF.

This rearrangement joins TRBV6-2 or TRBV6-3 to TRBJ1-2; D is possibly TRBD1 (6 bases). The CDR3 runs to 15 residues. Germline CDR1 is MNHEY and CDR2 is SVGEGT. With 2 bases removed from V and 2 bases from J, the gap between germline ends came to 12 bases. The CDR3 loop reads CASSYERGRNYGYTF. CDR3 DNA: TGTGCCAGCAGTTACGAGCGGGGGCGGAACTATGGCTACACCTTC.

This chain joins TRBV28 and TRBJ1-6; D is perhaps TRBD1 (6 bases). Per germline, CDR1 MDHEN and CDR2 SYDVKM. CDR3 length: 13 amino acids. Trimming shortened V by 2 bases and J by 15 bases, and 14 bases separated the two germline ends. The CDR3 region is CASSLVSSGHLHF. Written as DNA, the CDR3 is TGTGCCAGCAGTTTAGTTTCGTCGGGACACCTCCACTTT.

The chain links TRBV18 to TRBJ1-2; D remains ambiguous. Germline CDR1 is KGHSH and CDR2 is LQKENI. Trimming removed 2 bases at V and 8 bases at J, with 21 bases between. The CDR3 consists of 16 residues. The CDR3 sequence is CASSPRIQPVSEGYTF. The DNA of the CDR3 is TGTGCCAGCTCACCAAGAATACAGCCCGTATCTGAGGGCTACACCTTC.

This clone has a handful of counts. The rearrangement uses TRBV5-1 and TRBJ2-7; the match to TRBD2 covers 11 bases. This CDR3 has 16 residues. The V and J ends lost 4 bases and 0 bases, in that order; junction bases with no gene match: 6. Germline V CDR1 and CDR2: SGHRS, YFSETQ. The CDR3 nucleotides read TGCGCCAGCAGCCCCATACTAGCGGGGGCCTCCTACGAGCAGTACTTC. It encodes CASSPILAGASYEQYF.

CDR3 DNA sequence: TGCGCCAGCAGCGACCGGGACAGGATGCCCTACAATGAGCAGTTCTTC. Amino acid sequence: CASSDRDRMPYNEQFF. The genes are TRBV5-1 and TRBJ2-1; 8 bases are a match to TRBD1. With 4 bases clipped from V and 2 bases from J, the junction kept 8 bases outside the gene matches. Germline assignment: CDR1 SGHRS and CDR2 YFSETQ. The CDR3 loop spans 16 amino acids.

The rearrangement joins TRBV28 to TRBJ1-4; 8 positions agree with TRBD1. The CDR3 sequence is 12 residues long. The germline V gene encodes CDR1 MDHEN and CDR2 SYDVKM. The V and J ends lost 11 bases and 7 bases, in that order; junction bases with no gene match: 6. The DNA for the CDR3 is TGTGCCGCAACACAGGGGGGTGAAAAACTGTTTTTT. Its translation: CAATQGGEKLFF.

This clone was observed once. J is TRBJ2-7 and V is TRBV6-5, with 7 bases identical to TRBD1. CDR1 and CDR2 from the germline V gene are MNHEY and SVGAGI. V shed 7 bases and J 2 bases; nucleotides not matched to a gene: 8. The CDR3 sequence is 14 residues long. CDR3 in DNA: TGTGCCAGCACCCTAGGGCAGGGGGCCTACGAGCAGTACTTC. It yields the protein CASTLGQGAYEQYF.

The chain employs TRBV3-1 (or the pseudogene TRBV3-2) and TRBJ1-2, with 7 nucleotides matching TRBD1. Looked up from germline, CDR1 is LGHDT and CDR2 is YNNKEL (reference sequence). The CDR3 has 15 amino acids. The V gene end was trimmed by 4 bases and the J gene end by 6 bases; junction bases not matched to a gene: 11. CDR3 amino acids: CASSPSTGPRDGYTF. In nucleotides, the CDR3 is TGTGCCAGCAGCCCCTCGACAGGGCCTAGGGATGGCTACACCTTC.

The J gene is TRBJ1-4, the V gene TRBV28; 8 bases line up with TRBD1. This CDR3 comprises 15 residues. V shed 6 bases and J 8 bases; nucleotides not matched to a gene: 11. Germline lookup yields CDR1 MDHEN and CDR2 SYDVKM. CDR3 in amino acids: CASRSPGGRSEKLFF. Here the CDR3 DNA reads TGTGCCAGCAGATCCCCAGGGGGCCGCTCAGAAAAACTGTTTTTT.

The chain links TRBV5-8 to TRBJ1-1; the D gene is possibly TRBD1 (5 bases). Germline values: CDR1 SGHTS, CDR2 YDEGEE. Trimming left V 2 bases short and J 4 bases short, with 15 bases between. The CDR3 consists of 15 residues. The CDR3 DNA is TGTGCCAGCAGCTTTTTAGGTCCCGGGGGCACTGAAGCTTTCTTT. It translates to CASSFLGPGGTEAFF.

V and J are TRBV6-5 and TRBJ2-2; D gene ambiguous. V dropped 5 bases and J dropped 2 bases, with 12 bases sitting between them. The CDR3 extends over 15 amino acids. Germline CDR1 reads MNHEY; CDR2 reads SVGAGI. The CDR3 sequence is CASSPPLANTGELFF. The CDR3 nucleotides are TGTGCCAGCAGTCCCCCCTTAGCCAACACCGGGGAGCTGTTTTTT.

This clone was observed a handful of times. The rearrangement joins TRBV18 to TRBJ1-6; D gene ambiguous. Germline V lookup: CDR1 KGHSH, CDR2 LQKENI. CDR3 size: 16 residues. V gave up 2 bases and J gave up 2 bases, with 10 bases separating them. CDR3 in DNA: TGTGCCAGCTCACCAAGCGATAGGCCCTATAATTCACCCCTCCACTTT. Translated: CASSPSDRPYNSPLHF.